Listed below are T cell receptor beta chains from one sample, sequenced in a study of beta chain features in type 1 diabetes. Produced via immunoSEQ multiplex PCR; TCRdb's table is partial and in-frame only. The table has under 900,000 clones, 17% seen once. Sequenced input: naive CD4+ T cells from blood. These receptor sequences come from a young woman in good health. Both conserved end residues are part of each CDR3. D genes are given only for firm matches. Size is stated for part of the rows, as once, few or many counts, or as a class when the clone is expanded.

d_call	j_call	clone_size	v_call	cdr3_aa	cdr3_nt
.	TRBJ2-1	.	TRBV21-1	CASSKLGQRDSYNEQFF	TGTGCCAGCAGCAAGCTCGGCCAGCGGGACTCCTACAATGAGCAGTTCTTC
TRBD1	TRBJ2-7	.	TRBV27	CASSPGTGDEQYF	TGTGCCAGCAGTCCCGGGACAGGCGACGAGCAGTACTTC
.	TRBJ2-2	.	TRBV28	CASSLGGITGELFF	TGTGCCAGCAGTCTTGGCGGGATCACCGGGGAGCTGTTTTTT
.	TRBJ2-7	.	TRBV18	CASSRTSYEQYF	TGTGCCAGCTCCCGGACTTCCTACGAGCAGTACTTC
.	TRBJ2-7	.	TRBV6-5	CASSLSAHFYYEQYF	TGTGCCAGCAGTTTGTCGGCTCACTTTTACTACGAGCAGTACTTC
.	TRBJ2-7	few	TRBV7-2	CASSYRKAGGHYEQYF	TGTGCCAGCAGCTATCGTAAAGCAGGGGGGCATTACGAGCAGTACTTC
.	TRBJ1-4	.	TRBV6-1	CASSGRDLNEKLFF	TGTGCCAGCAGTGGAAGGGACCTTAATGAAAAACTGTTTTTT
TRBD1	TRBJ1-2	few	TRBV5-4	CASSSRDRDGYGYTF	TGTGCCAGCAGTTCTCGGGACAGGGACGGCTATGGCTACACCTTC
.	TRBJ1-2	few	TRBV18	CASSPSTAGSNYGYTF	TGTGCCAGCTCACCTTCGACAGCAGGGTCCAACTATGGCTACACCTTC
TRBD1	TRBJ1-5	.	TRBV4-2	CASSHSPGQRNSNQPQHF	TGTGCCAGCAGCCACTCTCCGGGACAGAGAAATAGCAATCAGCCCCAGCATTTT
TRBD2	TRBJ2-5	.	TRBV7-9	CASSFPLAGAGETQYF	TGTGCCAGCAGCTTCCCCCTAGCGGGAGCTGGAGAGACCCAGTACTTC
TRBD2	TRBJ2-7	.	TRBV7-2	CASSIGLAGVGASYEQYF	TGTGCCAGCAGCATTGGACTAGCGGGAGTCGGGGCCTCCTACGAGCAGTACTTC
TRBD1	TRBJ1-5	.	TRBV6-6	CASRTGALNQPQHF	TGTGCCAGCAGAACAGGGGCTCTTAATCAGCCCCAGCATTTT
TRBD2	TRBJ2-1	few	TRBV5-6	CASSFGLAGVGEQFF	TGTGCCAGCAGCTTCGGACTAGCGGGAGTGGGTGAGCAGTTCTTC
TRBD1	TRBJ1-1	.	TRBV2	CASSWTGGLSTEAFF	TGTGCCAGCAGTTGGACAGGGGGCTTGAGCACTGAAGCTTTCTTT
.	TRBJ2-7	.	TRBV18	CASSPPGVYGYEQYF	TGTGCCAGCTCACCACCGGGAGTTTACGGCTACGAGCAGTACTTC
.	TRBJ1-1	few	TRBV29-1	CSGALNRNTEAFF	TGCAGCGGCGCGCTCAACAGGAACACTGAAGCTTTCTTT
.	TRBJ2-7	few	TRBV27	CASSSKGGGSYEQYF	TGTGCCAGCAGCTCCAAAGGGGGAGGCTCCTACGAGCAGTACTTC
.	TRBJ2-1	few	TRBV5-1	CASSRGFTDEQFF	TGCGCCAGCAGCAGGGGATTCACCGATGAGCAGTTCTTC
.	TRBJ1-5	.	TRBV5-4	CASSLDRDQPQHF	TGTGCCAGCAGCTTGGACAGGGACCAGCCCCAGCATTTT
.	TRBJ1-5	.	TRBV6-6	CASSPRGYSNQPQHF	TGTGCCAGCAGTCCCAGGGGTTATAGCAATCAGCCCCAGCATTTT
.	TRBJ2-1	few	TRBV19	CASSIPGRDEQFF	TGTGCCAGTAGCATTCCCGGGCGTGATGAGCAGTTCTTC
.	TRBJ2-7	once	TRBV7-8	CASVSVGGWEQYF	TGTGCCAGCGTCTCGGTGGGGGGCTGGGAGCAGTACTTC
.	TRBJ1-4	few	TRBV7-9	CASSSMGGGGEKLFF	TGTGCCAGCAGCTCAATGGGCGGCGGGGGTGAAAAACTGTTTTTT
.	TRBJ2-7	.	TRBV7-9	CASSSPGEDYEQYF	TGTGCCAGCAGCTCCCCCGGGGAGGATTACGAGCAGTACTTC
TRBD2	TRBJ2-5	few	TRBV6-6	CASIGTSGPGETQYF	TGTGCCAGCATCGGGACTAGCGGGCCGGGGGAGACCCAGTACTTC
TRBD2	TRBJ2-5	once	TRBV9	CASSVRLAGGQETQYF	TGTGCCAGCAGCGTAAGACTAGCGGGAGGACAAGAGACCCAGTACTTC
.	TRBJ1-2	few	TRBV2	CASRLGRLLDYGYTF	TGTGCCAGCAGGTTAGGGAGACTTCTTGACTATGGCTACACCTTC
.	TRBJ1-4	few	TRBV4-2	CASSSLDRMGSGDEKLFF	TGTGCCAGCAGCTCCTTAGACAGGATGGGAAGCGGGGATGAAAAACTGTTTTTT
TRBD1	TRBJ2-2	.	TRBV2	CASRETGTGELFF	TGTGCCAGCAGGGAGACAGGGACCGGGGAGCTGTTTTTT
TRBD2	TRBJ2-5	few	TRBV7-2	CASSLAGGTQETQYF	TGTGCCAGCAGCTTAGCGGGGGGGACCCAAGAGACCCAGTACTTC
.	TRBJ2-3	.	TRBV28	CASSFFVGTDTQYF	TGTGCCAGCAGTTTTTTCGTTGGGACAGATACGCAGTATTTT
.	TRBJ2-6	few	TRBV28	CASSLVRWGSGANVLTF	TGTGCCAGCAGTTTAGTGAGGTGGGGGTCTGGGGCCAACGTCCTGACTTTC
.	TRBJ1-5	few	TRBV25-1	CASSDGQHYSNQPQHF	TGTGCCAGCAGTGATGGGCAGCATTATAGCAATCAGCCCCAGCATTTT
.	TRBJ2-7	.	TRBV6-5	CASSVIGAYEQYF	TGTGCCAGCAGTGTTATAGGGGCCTACGAGCAGTACTTC
TRBD2	TRBJ2-5	few	TRBV7-8	CASSLGLAGETQYF	TGTGCCAGCAGCTTAGGACTAGCGGGAGAGACCCAGTACTTC
.	TRBJ2-1	.	TRBV5-1	CASSLVQFHEQFF	TGCGCCAGCAGCTTGGTCCAATTCCACGAGCAGTTCTTC
.	TRBJ2-5	.	TRBV4-3	CASSQSGSDARETQYF	TGCGCCAGCAGCCAGTCAGGGTCCGACGCTAGGGAGACCCAGTACTTC
TRBD1	TRBJ2-7	.	TRBV28	CASSLTGQGRYEQYF	TGTGCCAGCAGTTTAACGGGACAGGGGCGATACGAGCAGTACTTC
TRBD1	TRBJ2-1	few	TRBV28	CASSAPGQGVNEQFF	TGTGCCAGCAGTGCCCCGGGACAGGGAGTCAATGAGCAGTTCTTC
.	TRBJ1-4	.	TRBV5-6	CASSRAQGSWEKLFF	TGTGCCAGCAGCCGAGCCCAGGGGTCTTGGGAAAAACTGTTTTTT
TRBD2	TRBJ2-7	few	TRBV7-9	CAVGTSGYEQYF	TGTGCCGTCGGGACTAGTGGCTACGAGCAGTACTTC
TRBD1	TRBJ1-3	.	TRBV7-9	CASSYGQGFSGNTIYF	TGTGCCAGCAGCTACGGACAGGGTTTTTCTGGAAACACCATATATTTT
.	TRBJ2-7	.	TRBV6-5	CASSYSSSGNYEQYF	TGTGCCAGCAGTTACTCGAGCAGCGGAAACTACGAGCAGTACTTC
TRBD2	TRBJ2-1	.	TRBV11-3	CASSFSGVSYNEQFF	TGTGCCAGCAGCTTTAGCGGGGTCTCCTACAATGAGCAGTTCTTC
.	TRBJ2-4	few	TRBV7-3	CASSLSENRAKNIQYF	TGTGCCAGCAGCTTATCCGAGAATAGAGCCAAAAACATTCAGTACTTC
.	TRBJ2-1	few	TRBV7-8	CASSWRAGIYDNEQFF	TGTGCCAGCAGCTGGAGAGCGGGTATCTATGACAATGAGCAGTTCTTC
TRBD1	TRBJ1-2	.	TRBV4-1	CASSPDRAAGYTF	TGCGCCAGCAGTCCCGACAGGGCCGCTGGCTACACCTTC
.	TRBJ1-5	.	TRBV4-2	CASSHFPDQPQHF	TGTGCCAGCAGCCATTTCCCGGATCAGCCCCAGCATTTT
TRBD2	TRBJ2-6	few	TRBV5-6	CASSSVTSGPIWANVLTF	TGTGCCAGCAGCTCCGTCACTAGCGGGCCAATCTGGGCCAACGTCCTGACTTTC
.	TRBJ2-7	.	TRBV10-3	CAISVGGKSEQYF	TGTGCCATCAGTGTGGGGGGAAAAAGCGAGCAGTACTTC
TRBD2	TRBJ2-7	.	TRBV4-1	CASSQETVAGAYEQYF	TGCGCCAGCAGCCAAGAGACGGTAGCGGGAGCCTACGAGCAGTACTTC
TRBD2	TRBJ2-2	few	TRBV15	CATSRRETSGSRTGELFF	TGTGCCACCAGCAGAAGGGAGACTAGCGGGAGTAGAACCGGGGAGCTGTTTTTT
TRBD2	TRBJ2-1	.	TRBV7-2	CASSFGGRAVGSYNEQFF	TGTGCCAGCAGCTTCGGCGGGAGGGCCGTTGGATCCTACAATGAGCAGTTCTTC
.	TRBJ2-5	few	TRBV28	CASSFGGTQETQYF	TGTGCCAGCAGTTTTGGGGGAACCCAAGAGACCCAGTACTTC
TRBD2	TRBJ2-1	few	TRBV5-4	CASSPQLAGANNEQFF	TGTGCCAGCAGCCCGCAACTAGCGGGAGCTAACAATGAGCAGTTCTTC
TRBD2	TRBJ2-7	few	TRBV7-3	CASSLGGSGYEQYF	TGTGCCAGCAGCTTGGGCGGGAGCGGGTACGAGCAGTACTTC